This TCR beta chain was sequenced in a study of T cells in Graves' hyperthyroidism and ophthalmopathy. Study overall: Peripheral blood was obtained at initial diagnosis, preceding any treatment.

The TCR beta CDR3 regions underwent amplification using RNA transcripts as the source. During a first-round RT-PCR of the TCR CDR3, the HTBI primer set was used. MiXCR, run by TCRdb on the multiplex PCR reads, gives a single entry per CDR3 protein. The profile shows about 610,000 distinct CDR3 sequences, roughly 14% of them singletons. The cohort's ophthalmopathy patients, a group with duration under 3 months, had a Clinical Activity Score of at least 3 and a NOSPECS grade of at least 4. Reasons for excluding patients were uncontrolled infection, other autoimmune disease, pregnancy or lactation. In this sample, this clonotype turned up many times. Trimming removed 4 bases at V and 3 bases at J, with 4 bases between. Germline V gene data show CDR1 as SGHAT and CDR2 as FQNNGV. The CDR3 length is 11 residues.

The chain is built from TRBV11-2 and TRBJ2-7, with D unclear. Source material: blood. This receptor was obtained from a woman aged 40 to 50 with Graves' ophthalmopathy. In DNA, the CDR3 is TGTGCCAGCAGCTGGTACTACGAGCAGTACTTC. The encoded protein is CASSWYYEQYF.